Shown below are 3 T cell receptor beta chains from a single sample sequenced in a study of blood T cells in healthy people across ages. Then a second PCR, running roughly 6 to 12 cycles, was carried out with a sample-barcoded 5' primer and a J-beta primer mix. TCRdb itself ran the 5' RACE reads through MiXCR, one entry per CDR3 protein. The data contain some 1.5 million distinct CDR3 sequences, 40% to 45% of them singletons. The sequencing sample was made of blood. The origin of the receptors is a woman aged 18-35 years in good health.

The CDR3 region has the DNA TGTGCCAGCAGCGCAGAAGACACCGAGCAGTTCTTC. This translates into CASSAEDTEQFF. This chain connects TRBV9 to TRBJ2-1, with D uncertain. V was cut by 3 bases and J by 10 bases, with 11 bases left in between. The CDR3 loop spans 12 amino acids. Germline V CDR1 and CDR2: SGDLS, YYNGEE.

This chain connects TRBV9 to TRBJ1-1, with 9 bases matching TRBD1. Germline CDR1 reads SGDLS; CDR2 reads YYNGEE. The length of the CDR3 is 18 residues. Trimming removed 4 bases from V and 0 bases from J; junction bases left unmatched: 13. The CDR3 spells CASSSRDRVAGLNTEAFF. The CDR3, as DNA: TGTGCCAGCAGCTCCCGGGACAGGGTTGCGGGCTTGAACACTGAAGCTTTCTTT. Full variable domain (missing parts from reference TRBV9 and TRBJ1-1): DSGVTQTPKHLITATGQRVTLRCSPRSGDLSVYWYQQSLDQGLQFLIQYYNGEERAKGNILERFSAQQFPDLHSELNLSSLELGDSALYFCASSSRDRVAGLNTEAFFGQGTRLTVV.

The V and J genes are TRBV27 and TRBJ2-2, with D hard to call. The ends were cut back, 0 bases at V and 0 bases at J, with 8 bases in the middle. Germline values: CDR1 MNHEY, CDR2 SMNVEV (reference sequence). This CDR3 is built from 16 residues. CDR3 sequence reads: CASSLSRAANTGELFF. The DNA of the CDR3 is TGTGCCAGCAGTTTATCGCGAGCCGCGAACACCGGGGAGCTGTTTTTT.